This entry lists 18 T cell receptor beta chains sequenced from one sample in a study of blood T cell repertoires in COVID-19. Only in-frame clones appear in the TCRdb table, and some are missing; sequencing was by immunoSEQ multiplex PCR. There are more than 140,000 clones in the sample; 86% occur only once, and 8.2% lies in the top ten. Sequencing was carried out using peripheral blood. These receptor sequences come from a woman aged 55-75 years with acute or convalescent COVID-19.

This rearrangement joins TRBV19 to TRBJ1-1; D unresolved. The V gene lost 9 bases and the J gene lost 5 bases, with 10 bases spanning the gap. CDR1 and CDR2 (germline): LNHDA, SQIVND (reference sequence). The CDR3 runs 11 residues. The CDR3 spells CASPSRTEAFF. CDR3 in DNA: TGTGCCAGCCCCTCGAGGACTGAAGCTTTCTTT.

V is TRBV5-5 and J is TRBJ2-7, with 7 nucleotides matching TRBD1. V gave up 1 base and J gave up 2 bases; unmatched junction bases: 9. The CDR3 has 16 amino acids. From germline, CDR1 is SGHKS and CDR2 YYEKEE (reference sequence). CDR3 residues: CASSLWGQRSTYEQYF. In nucleotides, the CDR3 is TGTGCCAGCAGCTTGTGGGGACAGCGCAGTACCTACGAGCAGTACTTC.

This clone was seen a few times. At the DNA level, this CDR3 is encoded by other sequences in the same sample as well. As DNA, the CDR3 is TGCAGTGCTAGGTCTGGCCACGAGCAGTACTTC. It is translated as CSARSGHEQYF. This chain joins TRBV20-1 and TRBJ2-7; no firm D call. This CDR3 region has 11 residues. V dropped 3 bases and J dropped 5 bases, with 8 bases sitting between them. Germline V CDR1 and CDR2: DFQATT, SNEGSKA (reference sequence).

The chain employs TRBV5-1 and TRBJ2-7; the D gene is possibly TRBD1 (5 bases). Per the germline V gene, CDR1 is SGHRS and CDR2 is YFSETQ. Trimming shortened V by 0 bases and J by 2 bases, and 9 bases separated the two germline ends. The CDR3 extends over 14 amino acids. CDR3 residues: CASSLVGRAYEQYF. In DNA, the CDR3 is TGCGCCAGCAGCTTGGTCGGCAGGGCCTACGAGCAGTACTTC. Drawing the rest from reference TRBV5-1 and TRBJ2-7, the complete variable domain is KAGVTQTPRYLIKTRGQQVTLSCSPISGHRSVSWYQQTPGQGLQFLFEYFSETQRNKGNFPGRFSGRQFSNSRSEMNVSTLELGDSALYLCASSLVGRAYEQYFGPGTRLTVT.

V and J are TRBV19 and TRBJ2-6, with D unclear. Germline loops: CDR1 LNHDA, CDR2 SQIVND (reference sequence). The CDR3 covers 14 residues. Trimming shortened V by 8 bases and J by 1 base, and 9 bases separated the two germline ends. The chain's CDR3 is CASHLRSGANVLTF. The CDR3 DNA sequence: TGTGCCAGTCACCTTAGATCTGGGGCCAACGTCCTGACTTTC.

Worth noting for this clone: The junction differs from germline at one of its ends, possibly a read error. This chain uses TRBV19 with TRBJ1-2, with TRBD1 matching 9 bases. Germline CDR1 reads LNHDA; CDR2 reads SQIVND (reference sequence). This CDR3 spans 15 amino acids. The CDR3 nucleotides are TGTGCCAGGAGTACCGGGACAGGGCTTAACTATGGCTACACCTTC. Its protein product is CARSTGTGLNYGYTF.

The chain employs TRBV28 and TRBJ2-1; 9 nucleotides match TRBD2. CDR3 length: 15 amino acids. Germline loops: CDR1 MDHEN, CDR2 SYDVKM. The J segment lost 6 bases and the V segment lost 3 bases, leaving 6 bases of the junction unmatched. As DNA, the CDR3 is TGTGCCAGCAGTTTTCTCGCGGGGGGGATCAATGAGCAGTTCTTC. Translating gives CASSFLAGGINEQFF.

This sequence joins TRBV27 and TRBJ1-1; maybe TRBD1 (6 bases). The germline V gene encodes CDR1 MNHEY and CDR2 SMNVEV (reference sequence). CDR3 length equals 15 residues. Trimming took 3 bases from V and 2 from J, leaving 13 bases between them. The CDR3 DNA sequence: TGTGCCAGCAGTTTTGCGGGGGGCAGTAACACTGAAGCTTTCTTT. It codes for CASSFAGGSNTEAFF.

The V call is TRBV19, the J call TRBJ1-5; D possibly corresponds to TRBD1 (6 bases). The CDR3 runs 16 residues. The germline V gene encodes CDR1 LNHDA and CDR2 SQIVND (reference sequence). V lost 3 bases and J lost 0, with 12 bases in between. CDR3 residues: CASSIGQPYSNQPQHF. In DNA form, the CDR3 reads TGTGCCAGTAGTATCGGACAGCCTTATAGCAATCAGCCCCAGCATTTT.

This chain joins TRBV19 and TRBJ2-2; 11 nucleotides line up with TRBD1. Germline V gives CDR1 LNHDA, CDR2 SQIVND (reference sequence). The CDR3 is 19 amino acids. The trim removed 7 bases at V and 4 bases at J, leaving 17 bases unmatched. DNA for the CDR3: TGTGCCAGTACCCACCTTGGGACAGGGGGAAATTCCAGCACCGGGGAGCTGTTTTTT. Translated: CASTHLGTGGNSSTGELFF. The entire variable domain, with the rest obtained from reference TRBV19 and TRBJ2-2, is as follows: DGGITQSPKYLFRKEGQNVTLSCEQNLNHDAMYWYRQDPGQGLRLIYYSQIVNDFQKGDIAEGYSVSREKKESFPLTVTSAQKNPTAFYLCASTHLGTGGNSSTGELFFGEGSRLTVL.

The chain employs TRBV12-3 or TRBV12-4 and TRBJ2-7; TRBD1 agrees at 7 bases. V lost 6 bases and J lost 5; bases outside the gene matches: 7. The CDR3 runs to 13 residues. The CDR3 loop is CASSGTAINEQYF. CDR3 bases: TGTGCCAGCAGCGGGACAGCTATCAACGAGCAGTACTTC.

The chain recombines TRBV11-3 with TRBJ1-2; D not certain. The V end lost 1 base, the J end lost 8 bases, and 5 bases lay between the germline ends. Germline loops: CDR1 SGHNT, CDR2 YENEEA. This CDR3 contains 11 residues. The CDR3 sequence: CASSLVEGYTF. CDR3 DNA: TGTGCCAGCAGCTTAGTTGAGGGCTACACCTTC.

This chain's CDR3 is CASSSPPLEPATGEQYF. Written as DNA, the CDR3 is TGTGCCAGCAGCTCCCCGCCCCTCGAGCCGGCTACAGGAGAGCAGTACTTC. This rearrangement joins TRBV7-9 to TRBJ2-7, with a weak D call TRBD1 (5 bases). The CDR3 is 17 amino acids. From germline, CDR1 is SEHNR and CDR2 FQNEAQ (reference sequence). Trimming stripped 4 bases from V and 7 bases from J, with 26 bases between.

This clone was recorded only once. The chain combines TRBV4-2 with TRBJ1-5, with 8 bases that match TRBD1. The J segment lost 5 bases and the V segment lost 4 bases, leaving 10 bases of the junction unmatched. Germline CDR1 LGHNA, CDR2 YNFKEQ. CDR3 length: 16 residues. CDR3: CASSLGRDRNDQPQHF. The CDR3 coding sequence is TGTGCCAGCAGCCTGGGCCGGGACAGGAACGATCAGCCCCAGCATTTT.

The rearrangement links TRBV19 to TRBJ1-2; the D gene is possibly TRBD1 (5 bases). CDR1 and CDR2 (germline): LNHDA, SQIVND (reference sequence). The ends were cut back, 7 bases at V and 2 bases at J, with 17 bases in the middle. This CDR3 is 15 amino acids long. CDR3 DNA: TGTGCCAGTACCGGGGGGAGATTAGTAAACTATGGCTACACCTTC. Translating gives CASTGGRLVNYGYTF.

The chain links TRBV19 to TRBJ2-1, with TRBD2 identical over 8 bases. This CDR3 has 15 amino acids. The germline gives CDR1 LNHDA, CDR2 SQIVND (reference sequence). Trimming removed 5 bases from V and 9 bases from J; junction bases left unmatched: 12. The CDR3 DNA sequence: TGTGCCAGTAGTTATAGAGCGGGGGCAAGGAGTGAGCAGTTCTTC. Translated, it gives CASSYRAGARSEQFF. Complete variable domain (other parts from reference TRBV19 and TRBJ2-1): DGGITQSPKYLFRKEGQNVTLSCEQNLNHDAMYWYRQDPGQGLRLIYYSQIVNDFQKGDIAEGYSVSREKKESFPLTVTSAQKNPTAFYLCASSYRAGARSEQFFGPGTRLTVL.

The V gene is TRBV6-5, the J gene TRBJ1-6, with TRBD1 matching over 10 bases. CDR1 and CDR2 from the germline V gene are MNHEY and SVGAGI. The CDR3 contains 15 residues. The junction had 4 bases not matched to a gene; V was cut back by 6 bases and J by 5 bases. CDR3 amino acids: CASSQTGGNNSPLHF. CDR3 DNA sequence: TGTGCCAGCAGCCAGACAGGGGGCAATAATTCACCCCTCCACTTT.

The CDR3 DNA reads as TGCGCCAGCAGCCCCGCCGGGTGGTCTAGAGTGTACTTC. It yields the protein CASSPAGWSRVYF. The chain is built from TRBV4-1 and TRBJ2-7; the D is unclear. The CDR3 contains 13 residues. Germline V lookup: CDR1 MGHRA, CDR2 YSYEKL. V was trimmed by 4 bases and J by 12 bases, leaving 19 bases between them.